This TCR beta chain was captured in a study of cytomegalovirus exposure and HLA in healthy donors. For the study at large: As an earlier analysis found, about 179 million T cells yielded about 100 million unique TCR beta sequences. Assignment to the Caucasian-associated ancestry cluster applied to more than 75% of the approximately 360 genotyped donors. Overall study results and limits: Common viral pathogens seemed to be connected with several of the most significant clusters, according to a later analysis.

PCR employed 60 Vbeta and 13 Jbeta primers. Method: immunoSEQ multiplex PCR; TCRdb's copy keeps in-frame clones and lacks some. This table has under 200,000 clones, 70% to 80% appearing once. Germline V gene lookup returns CDR1 SEHNR and CDR2 FQNEAQ (reference sequence). The length of the CDR3 is 12 residues. Trimming removed 8 bases from V and 11 bases from J; junction bases left unmatched: 11. With regard to this clone: Antigen specificity is unknown.

The material sequenced was PBMCs. The clonotype comes from a man between 60 and 70 years old in good health and CMV-seronegative. V and J are TRBV7-9 and TRBJ1-1; 7 nucleotides align to TRBD1. CDR3 amino acids: CASRQPGQLAFF. Here the CDR3 DNA reads TGTGCCAGCCGTCAACCGGGACAGTTGGCTTTCTTT.